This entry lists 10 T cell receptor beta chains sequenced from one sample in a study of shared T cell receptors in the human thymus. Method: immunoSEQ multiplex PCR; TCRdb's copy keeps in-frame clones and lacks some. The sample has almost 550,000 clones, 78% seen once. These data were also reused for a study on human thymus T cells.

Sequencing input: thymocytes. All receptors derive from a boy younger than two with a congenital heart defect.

The CDR3 reads CASTRAGQGHNEQFF. The CDR3 DNA reads as TGTGCCAGCACCCGTGCGGGACAGGGCCACAATGAGCAGTTCTTC. The chain links TRBV6-7 to TRBJ2-1; 9 nucleotides agree with TRBD1. TRBV6-7 is labeled an ORF, and its function is uncertain. With 7 bases clipped from V and 5 bases from J, the junction kept 9 bases outside the gene matches. This CDR3 contains 15 residues.

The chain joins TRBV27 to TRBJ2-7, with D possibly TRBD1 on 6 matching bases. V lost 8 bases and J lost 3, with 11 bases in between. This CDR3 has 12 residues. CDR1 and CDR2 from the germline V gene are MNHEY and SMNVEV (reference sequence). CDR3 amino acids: CASRTAGYEQYF. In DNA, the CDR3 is TGTGCCAGCCGGACAGCAGGCTACGAGCAGTACTTC.

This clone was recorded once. CDR3 nucleotides: TGTGCCAGCAGTTTACTGACAGGGTCCAGCACAGATACGCAGTATTTT. Protein sequence: CASSLLTGSSTDTQYF. V and J are TRBV28 and TRBJ2-3; 7 nucleotides align to TRBD1. CDR1 MDHEN and CDR2 SYDVKM come from the germline V gene. This CDR3 comprises 16 residues. V dropped 2 bases and J dropped 0; count of bases not matched to a gene: 5.

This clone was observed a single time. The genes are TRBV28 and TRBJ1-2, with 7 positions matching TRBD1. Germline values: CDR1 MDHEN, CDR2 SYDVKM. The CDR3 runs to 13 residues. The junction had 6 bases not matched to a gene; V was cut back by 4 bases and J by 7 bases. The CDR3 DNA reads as TGTGCCAGCAGTTCCCAAGACAGGGTTGGCTACACCTTC. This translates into CASSSQDRVGYTF.

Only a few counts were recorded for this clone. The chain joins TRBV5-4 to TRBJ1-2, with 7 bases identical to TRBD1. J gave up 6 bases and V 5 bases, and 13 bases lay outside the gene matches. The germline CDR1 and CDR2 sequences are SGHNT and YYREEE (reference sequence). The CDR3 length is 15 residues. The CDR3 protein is CASRMEGQLNNGYTF. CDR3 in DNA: TGTGCCAGCAGGATGGAGGGACAGCTTAATAATGGCTACACCTTC.

The CDR3 here is CASSWTWADTQYF. CDR3 DNA: TGTGCCAGCTCATGGACATGGGCAGATACGCAGTATTTT. The chain employs TRBV6-6 and TRBJ2-3, with D perhaps TRBD1 (5 bases). Trimming removed 8 bases from V and 4 bases from J, with 13 bases in between. Per the germline V gene, CDR1 is MNHNY and CDR2 is SVGAGI (reference sequence). There are 13 residues in the CDR3.

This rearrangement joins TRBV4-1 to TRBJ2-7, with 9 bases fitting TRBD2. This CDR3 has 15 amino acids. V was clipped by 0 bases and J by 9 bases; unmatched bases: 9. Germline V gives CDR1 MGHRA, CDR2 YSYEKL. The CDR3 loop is CASSQDTSGPRGQYF. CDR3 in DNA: TGCGCCAGCAGCCAAGATACTAGCGGGCCCAGGGGGCAGTACTTC.

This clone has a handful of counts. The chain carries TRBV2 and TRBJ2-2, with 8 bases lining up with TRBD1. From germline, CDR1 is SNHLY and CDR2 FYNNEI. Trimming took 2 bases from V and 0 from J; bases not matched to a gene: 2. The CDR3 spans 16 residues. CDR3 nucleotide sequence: TGTGCCAGCAGTGAAAAGGACAGGGCGAACACCGGGGAGCTGTTTTTT. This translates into CASSEKDRANTGELFF.

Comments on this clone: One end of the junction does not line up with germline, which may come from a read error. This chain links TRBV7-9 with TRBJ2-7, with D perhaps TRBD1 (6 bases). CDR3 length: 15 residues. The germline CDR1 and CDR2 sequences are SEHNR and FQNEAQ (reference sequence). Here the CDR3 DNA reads TGTGCCAGCAGCTTACGCGTCCGTGGTGGGACACCCTTGGAGTTC. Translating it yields CASSLRVRGGTPLEF.

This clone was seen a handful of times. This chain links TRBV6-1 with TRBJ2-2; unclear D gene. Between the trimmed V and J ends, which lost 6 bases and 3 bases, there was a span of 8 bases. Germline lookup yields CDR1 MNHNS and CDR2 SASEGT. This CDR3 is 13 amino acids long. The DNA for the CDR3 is TGTGCCAGCAGGGCACACGACACCGGGGAGCTGTTTTTT. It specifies CASRAHDTGELFF.